The 24 T cell receptor beta chains listed next were all sequenced from one sample in a study of blood T cells in healthy people across ages. Combining a sample-barcoded 5' primer with a J-beta primer mix, a second PCR ran for roughly 7 to 12 cycles. TCRdb re-derived calls from the 5' RACE reads in MiXCR, one entry per CDR3 protein. The table shows around 1.7 million distinct CDR3 sequences, with roughly 27% occurring only once. The sequenced sample consisted of blood. These receptors all stem from a woman aged 30 to 39 in good health.

The rearrangement joins TRBV28 to TRBJ2-5; TRBD1 agrees at 8 bases. This CDR3 spans 15 amino acids. V dropped 2 bases and J dropped 3; count of bases not matched to a gene: 5. CDR1 MDHEN and CDR2 SYDVKM come from the germline V gene. The CDR3 loop reads CASSLQGAAKETQYF. CDR3 sequence (DNA): TGTGCCAGCAGTTTACAGGGGGCGGCGAAAGAGACCCAGTACTTC.

V is TRBV2 and J is TRBJ1-5; D is unresolved. The CDR3 contains 13 residues. Trimming shortened V by 8 bases and J by 0 bases, and 8 bases separated the two germline ends. Germline CDR1 and CDR2: SNHLY and FYNNEI. For the CDR3, the DNA is TGTGCCAGCGAAAGTTATAGCAATCAGCCCCAGCATTTT. It translates to CASESYSNQPQHF.

This rearrangement joins TRBV28 to TRBJ2-1; D possibly uses TRBD1 or TRBD2 (5 bases each). Trimming stripped 5 bases from V and 9 bases from J, with 17 bases between. CDR3 size: 14 residues. From germline, CDR1 is MDHEN and CDR2 SYDVKM. This chain's CDR3 is CASSPTGTPGEQFF. CDR3 DNA: TGTGCCAGCAGTCCTACCGGGACGCCGGGTGAGCAGTTCTTC.

This chain connects TRBV12-5 to TRBJ2-7; no firm D call. The CDR3 contains 12 residues. With 2 bases removed from V and 2 bases from J, the gap between germline ends came to 4 bases. Germline V lookup: CDR1 LGHNT, CDR2 FRNRAP. The CDR3: CASGLWAYEQYF. CDR3 bases: TGTGCTAGTGGTTTGTGGGCCTACGAGCAGTACTTC.

This clonotype was counted ten times or more. The chain carries TRBV5-1 and TRBJ1-4, with a weak D call TRBD1 (5 bases). Trimming cost V 4 bases and J 8 bases, with 12 bases left between them. CDR1 is SGHRS, CDR2 YFSETQ, per germline. The CDR3 consists of 13 residues. For the CDR3, the DNA is TGCGCCAGCAGCCAGGGACCGCGGGAAAAACTGTTTTTT. It codes for CASSQGPREKLFF.

There are a few counts of this clonotype. The rearrangement joins TRBV7-2 to TRBJ2-3; D unresolved. V lost 5 bases to trimming and J lost 0 bases, with 15 bases between them. Germline V gives CDR1 SGHTA, CDR2 FQGNSA. The CDR3 runs to 16 residues. The CDR3 DNA is TGTGCCAGCAGCCGGATGCTACCAATTAGCACAGATACGCAGTATTTT. It is translated as CASSRMLPISTDTQYF. Using reference TRBV7-2 and TRBJ2-3 for the parts outside the CDR3, the full variable domain is GAGVSQSPSNKVTEKGKDVELRCDPISGHTALYWYRQSLGQGLEFLIYFQGNSAPDKSGLPSDRFSAERTGGSVSTLTIQRTQQEDSAVYLCASSRMLPISTDTQYFGPGTRLTVL.

The chain uses TRBV20-1 and TRBJ2-1; D not certain. The CDR3 covers 16 residues. CDR1 is DFQATT, CDR2 SNEGSKA, per germline (reference sequence). The V end lost 0 bases, the J end lost 0 bases, and 12 bases lay between the germline ends. DNA for the CDR3: TGCAGTGCTAGAGATCCTCGACAAAGCTCCTACAATGAGCAGTTCTTC. It is translated as CSARDPRQSSYNEQFF.

Points on this clonotype: A junction boundary mismatches the germline segment, possibly from a read error. The rearrangement links TRBV14 to TRBJ2-7; 13 nucleotides align to TRBD2. Germline V CDR1 and CDR2: SGHDN, FVKESK. The CDR3 spans 16 residues. CDR3 DNA sequence: TGTGCCGGCAGCCAAGAGAGGACTAGCGGGAGAAACGAGCAGTACTTC. This sequence encodes CAGSQERTSGRNEQYF.

Turning to this clonotype: An end of the junction differs from the germline gene, which may be a read error. This chain connects TRBV7-2 to TRBJ2-1; 9 bases are a match to TRBD2. Per the germline V gene, CDR1 is SGHTA and CDR2 is FQGNSA. The CDR3 consists of 11 residues. DNA of the CDR3: TGTGCCGGCAGCCAAGCGGGAGGCGAGTTCTTC. Its translation: CAGSQAGGEFF.

As concerns this clonotype: Being one base from a much bigger clone, this may be a read error. V and J are TRBV29-1 and TRBJ1-4; D might be TRBD1 (5 bases). The length of the CDR3 is 11 residues. From germline, CDR1 is SQVTM and CDR2 ANQGSEA. CDR3 nucleotides: TGCAGCGCTGAAGATCAGGGAAAACTGTTTTTT. Protein: CSAEDQGKLFF.

This clonotype was seen a few times. The genes are TRBV20-1 and TRBJ2-7; 11 bases are shared with TRBD2. Per germline, CDR1 DFQATT and CDR2 SNEGSKA (reference sequence). The CDR3 is made up of 17 amino acids. The V gene end was trimmed by 1 base and the J gene end by 2 bases; junction bases not matched to a gene: 10. CDR3 coding DNA: TGCAGTGCTAGAGCCCAAAAGATGACTAGCGGGGCCTACGAGCAGTACTTC. This encodes CSARAQKMTSGAYEQYF.

This chain connects TRBV4-3 to TRBJ2-7, with TRBD2 as a possible D gene (6 bases). This CDR3 is 17 amino acids long. V lost 0 bases and J 2 bases, leaving 17 bases between the germline ends. Germline V lookup: CDR1 LGHNA, CDR2 YSLEER. CDR3 amino acids: CASSQDADGRDPYEQYF. In DNA, the CDR3 is TGCGCCAGCAGCCAAGATGCAGACGGGAGAGATCCCTACGAGCAGTACTTC.

This chain connects TRBV12-3 or TRBV12-4 to TRBJ1-2; D is unclear. The germline V and J ends were trimmed by 3 bases and 8 bases, with 13 bases remaining between them. The CDR3 loop spans 13 amino acids. For the CDR3, the DNA is TGTGCCAGCAGTTTGGCGTCTGAAGGCGGCTACACCTTC. Protein sequence: CASSLASEGGYTF.

This clonotype came up a few times. The rearrangement links TRBV7-8 to TRBJ1-2; D remains ambiguous. This CDR3 region has 14 residues. Germline V gives CDR1 SGHVS, CDR2 FQNEAQ. Trimming took off 6 bases at V and 8 bases at J, with 19 bases between the two ends. CDR3 region: CASSSSVGSGGYTF. CDR3 nucleotides: TGTGCCAGCAGTTCTAGTGTAGGGTCGGGAGGCTACACCTTC. Combining the CDR3 with reference TRBV7-8 and TRBJ1-2 gives the whole variable domain GAGVSQSPRYKVAKRGQDVALRCDPISGHVSLFWYQQALGQGPEFLTYFQNEAQLDKSGLPSDRFFAERPEGSVSTLKIQRTQQEDSAVYLCASSSSVGSGGYTFGSGTRLTVV.

The chain has TRBV28 and TRBJ1-1; 9 bases align to TRBD1. The CDR3 is made up of 16 amino acids. Germline values: CDR1 MDHEN, CDR2 SYDVKM. The ends lost 8 bases at V and 3 bases at J; junction bases unmatched: 13. For the CDR3, the DNA is TGTGCCAGCCCTCCCGGGACAGGGTTCGGGCACACTGAAGCTTTCTTT. Its translation is CASPPGTGFGHTEAFF. The full variable domain, in which reference TRBV28 and TRBJ1-1 provide the parts outside the CDR3, is DVKVTQSSRYLVKRTGEKVFLECVQDMDHENMFWYRQDPGLGLRLIYFSYDVKMKEKGDIPEGYSVSREKKERFSLILESASTNQTSMYLCASPPGTGFGHTEAFFGQGTRLTVV.

V usage is TRBV7-2 and J usage is TRBJ2-1; 8 nucleotides align to TRBD2. Trimming removed 5 bases from V and 5 bases from J; junction bases left unmatched: 8. The CDR3 is 15 residues long. Per the germline V gene, CDR1 is SGHTA and CDR2 is FQGNSA. The CDR3 sequence: CASSPGGARDNEQFF. Written as DNA, the CDR3 is TGTGCCAGCAGCCCCGGGGGGGCCAGGGACAATGAGCAGTTCTTC.

This sequence joins TRBV5-1 and TRBJ2-3, with D unresolved. The ends were cut back, 7 bases at V and 1 base at J, with 10 bases in the middle. This CDR3 contains 13 residues. The germline V gene has CDR1 SGHRS and CDR2 YFSETQ. The CDR3 sequence: CASGTTGTDTQYF. CDR3 nucleotide sequence: TGCGCCAGCGGCACCACAGGCACAGATACGCAGTATTTT.

CDR3 nucleotide sequence: TGTGCCAGCAGCCTAAGACTAGCGGGGGGCCCTACTCTTACCTACGAGCAGTACTTC. Protein sequence: CASSLRLAGGPTLTYEQYF. V usage is TRBV13 and J usage is TRBJ2-7; TRBD2 agrees at 13 bases. This CDR3 contains 19 residues. V lost 5 bases and J lost 2; bases outside the gene matches: 15. Germline V gives CDR1 PRHDT, CDR2 FYEKMQ (reference sequence).

The rearrangement uses TRBV10-3 and TRBJ1-2; no firm D call. The V end was cut by 4 bases, the J end by 7 bases, with 13 bases between. From germline, CDR1 is ENHRY and CDR2 SYGVKD. The CDR3 totals 13 residues. CDR3 sequence: CAISADPSGGYTF. The CDR3 bases are TGTGCCATCAGTGCGGACCCCTCCGGTGGCTACACCTTC.

The V and J genes are TRBV7-2 and TRBJ1-1; D remains unclear. V was pared by 5 bases and J by 1 base, with 11 bases between. The germline gives CDR1 SGHTA, CDR2 FQGNSA. The CDR3 covers 14 residues. In nucleotides, the CDR3 is TGTGCCAGCAGCGTTTTTTACAGGAACACTGAAGCTTTCTTT. Translated, it gives CASSVFYRNTEAFF.

This clonotype has only a few counts. The chain uses TRBV10-3 and TRBJ2-3; the match to TRBD2 covers 7 bases. The CDR3 is 18 amino acids. Germline values: CDR1 ENHRY, CDR2 SYGVKD. V was pared by 2 bases and J by 3 bases, with 14 bases of the junction left unmatched. Here the CDR3 DNA reads TGTGCCATCAGTGAGCCCCCCTCCGGAGCGGGGTTAACAGATACGCAGTATTTT. It encodes CAISEPPSGAGLTDTQYF.

V gene TRBV12-5 combines with J gene TRBJ2-5; tentatively, D is TRBD1 (6 bases). CDR3 size: 19 residues. The V end was cut by 3 bases, the J end by 11 bases, with 34 bases between. CDR1 and CDR2 (germline): LGHNT, FRNRAP. CDR3 in amino acids: CASGFNRDRKPLEVGEQYF. CDR3 bases: TGTGCTAGTGGTTTTAATCGTGACAGGAAACCCCTGGAAGTAGGGGAGCAGTACTTC.

This clonotype was counted between two and nine times. At one end the junction does not follow the germline gene, possibly because of a read error. This rearrangement joins TRBV7-2 to TRBJ2-7; weak D call: TRBD1 (6 bases). CDR1 and CDR2 (germline): SGHTA, FQGNSA. This CDR3 has 12 residues. The CDR3 DNA follows: TGTGCCGGCAGCTGGGACAACGACGAGCAGTACTTC. This encodes CAGSWDNDEQYF.

On this clonotype itself: A much larger clone lies one base from this, so it may be a read error. J is TRBJ2-7 and V is TRBV28, with 10 positions matching TRBD1. The J segment lost 7 bases and the V segment lost 7 bases, leaving 7 bases of the junction unmatched. Germline values: CDR1 MDHEN, CDR2 SYDVKM. There are 13 residues in the CDR3. CDR3 in amino acids: CASTGQGREEQYF. The CDR3 DNA follows: TGTGCCAGCACGGGACAGGGGAGGGAAGAGCAGTACTTC.